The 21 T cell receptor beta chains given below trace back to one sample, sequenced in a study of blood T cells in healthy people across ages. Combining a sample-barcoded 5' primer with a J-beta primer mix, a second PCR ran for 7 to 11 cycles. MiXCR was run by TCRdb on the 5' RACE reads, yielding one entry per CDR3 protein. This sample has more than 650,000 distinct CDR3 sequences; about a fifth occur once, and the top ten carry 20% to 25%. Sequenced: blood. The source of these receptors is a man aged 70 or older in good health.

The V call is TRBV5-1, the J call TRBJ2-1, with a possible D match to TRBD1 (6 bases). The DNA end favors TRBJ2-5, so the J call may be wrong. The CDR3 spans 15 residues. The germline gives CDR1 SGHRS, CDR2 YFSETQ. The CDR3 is CASSLGIQGSETQYF. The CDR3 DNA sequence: TGCGCCAGCAGCTTGGGGATACAGGGATCAGAGACCCAGTACTTC.

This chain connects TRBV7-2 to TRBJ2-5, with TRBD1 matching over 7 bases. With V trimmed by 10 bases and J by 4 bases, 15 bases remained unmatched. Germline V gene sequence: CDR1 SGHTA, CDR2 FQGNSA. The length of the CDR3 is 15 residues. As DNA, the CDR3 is TGTGCCAACAGGCGACAACAGGGGAAAGGAGAGACCCAGTACTTC. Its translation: CANRRQQGKGETQYF.

CDR3: CASKKAVQQETQYF. The DNA of the CDR3 is TGCGCCAGCAAGAAAGCGGTCCAACAAGAGACCCAGTACTTC. The rearrangement links TRBV5-1 to TRBJ2-5, with D possibly being TRBD2 (5 bases). From germline, CDR1 is SGHRS and CDR2 YFSETQ. The V and J ends lost 6 bases and 2 bases respectively, with 14 bases between them. This CDR3 is built from 14 residues. Together with reference TRBV5-1 and TRBJ2-5, the CDR3 gives the full variable domain: KAGVTQTPRYLIKTRGQQVTLSCSPISGHRSVSWYQQTPGQGLQFLFEYFSETQRNKGNFPGRFSGRQFSNSRSEMNVSTLELGDSALYLCASKKAVQQETQYFGPGTRLLVL.

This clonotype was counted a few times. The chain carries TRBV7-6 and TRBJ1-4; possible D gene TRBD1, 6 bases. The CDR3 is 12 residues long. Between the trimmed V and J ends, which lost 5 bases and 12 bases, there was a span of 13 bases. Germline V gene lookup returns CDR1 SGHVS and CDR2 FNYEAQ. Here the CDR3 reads CASSPGTTELFF. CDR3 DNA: TGTGCCAGCAGCCCCGGGACAACTGAACTGTTTTTT.

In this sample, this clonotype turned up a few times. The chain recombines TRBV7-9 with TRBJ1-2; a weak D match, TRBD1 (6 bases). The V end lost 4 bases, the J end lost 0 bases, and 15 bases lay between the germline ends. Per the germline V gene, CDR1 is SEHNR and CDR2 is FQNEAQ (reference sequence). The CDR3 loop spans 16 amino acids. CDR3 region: CASSYPRGVANYGYTF. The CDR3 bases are TGTGCCAGCAGCTACCCCAGGGGCGTAGCTAACTATGGCTACACCTTC.

The CDR3 region has the DNA TGCAGTGCTAGAGATGATAGTCCCCAGTACTTC. The encoded protein is CSARDDSPQYF. The V call is TRBV20-1, the J call TRBJ2-5; D is uncertain. CDR3 length equals 11 residues. Trimming removed 0 bases at V and 9 bases at J, with 8 bases between. Per germline, CDR1 DFQATT and CDR2 SNEGSKA (reference sequence).

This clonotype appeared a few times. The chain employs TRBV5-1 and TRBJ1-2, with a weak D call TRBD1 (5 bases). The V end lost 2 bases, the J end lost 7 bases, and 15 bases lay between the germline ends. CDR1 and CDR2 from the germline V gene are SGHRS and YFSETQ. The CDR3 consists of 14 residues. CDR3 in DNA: TGCGCCAGCAGCTTTGAGGGGCTACAAGGTGGCTACACCTTC. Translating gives CASSFEGLQGGYTF.

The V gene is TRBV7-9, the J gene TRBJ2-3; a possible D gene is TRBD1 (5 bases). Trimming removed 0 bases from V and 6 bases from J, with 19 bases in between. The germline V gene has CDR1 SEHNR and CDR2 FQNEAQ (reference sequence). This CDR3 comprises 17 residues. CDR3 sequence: CASSLAEYLLKGDTQYF. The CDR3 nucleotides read TGTGCCAGCAGCTTAGCGGAGTATTTACTTAAGGGGGATACGCAGTATTTT.

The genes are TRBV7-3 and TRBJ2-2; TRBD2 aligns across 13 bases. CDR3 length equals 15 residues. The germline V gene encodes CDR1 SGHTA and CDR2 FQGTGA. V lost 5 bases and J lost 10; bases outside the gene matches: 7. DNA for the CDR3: TGTGCCAGCAGCCCCACTAGCGGGAGGGCCCCGGAGCTGTTTTTT. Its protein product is CASSPTSGRAPELFF. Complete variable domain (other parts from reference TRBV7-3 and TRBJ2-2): GAGVSQTPSNKVTEKGKYVELRCDPISGHTALYWYRQSLGQGPEFLIYFQGTGAADDSGLPNDRFFAVRPEGSVSTLKIQRTERGDSAVYLCASSPTSGRAPELFFGEGSRLTVL.

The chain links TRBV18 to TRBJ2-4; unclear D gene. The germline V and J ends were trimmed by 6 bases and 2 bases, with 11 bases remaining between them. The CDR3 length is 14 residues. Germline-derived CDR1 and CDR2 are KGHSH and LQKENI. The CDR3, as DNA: TGTGCCAGCTCGGTTTCGCAGTCCAAAAACATTCAGTACTTC. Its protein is CASSVSQSKNIQYF.

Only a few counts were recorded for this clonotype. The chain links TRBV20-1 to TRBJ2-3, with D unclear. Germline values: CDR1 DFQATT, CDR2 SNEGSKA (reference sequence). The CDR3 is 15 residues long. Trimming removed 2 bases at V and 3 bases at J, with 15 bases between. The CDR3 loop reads CSARFPTTGTDTQYF. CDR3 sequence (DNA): TGCAGTGCTAGATTCCCGACCACGGGTACAGATACGCAGTATTTT.

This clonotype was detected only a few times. CDR3 DNA sequence: TGTGCCAGCAGCTTAGGGCAGGGACAACGAAGAGTAACTGAAGCTTTCTTT. This encodes CASSLGQGQRRVTEAFF. The gene calls are TRBV7-9 and TRBJ1-1; TRBD1 is a possible D gene (6 bases). V lost 1 base and J lost 5, with 20 bases in between. There are 17 residues in the CDR3. Germline V CDR1 and CDR2: SEHNR, FQNEAQ (reference sequence).

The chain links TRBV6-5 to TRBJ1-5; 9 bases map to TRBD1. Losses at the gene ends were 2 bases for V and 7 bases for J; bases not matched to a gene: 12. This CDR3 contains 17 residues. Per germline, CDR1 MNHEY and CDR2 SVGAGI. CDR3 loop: CASSYRTPGQGKQPQHF. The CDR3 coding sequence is TGTGCCAGCAGTTACCGTACCCCGGGACAGGGAAAACAGCCCCAGCATTTT.

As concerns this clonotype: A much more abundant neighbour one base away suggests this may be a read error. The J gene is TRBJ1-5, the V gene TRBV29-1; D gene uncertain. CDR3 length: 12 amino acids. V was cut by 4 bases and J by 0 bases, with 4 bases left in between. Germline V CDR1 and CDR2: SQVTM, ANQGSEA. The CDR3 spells CSVACSNQPQHF. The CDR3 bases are TGCAGCGTTGCATGTAGCAATCAGCCCCAGCATTTT.

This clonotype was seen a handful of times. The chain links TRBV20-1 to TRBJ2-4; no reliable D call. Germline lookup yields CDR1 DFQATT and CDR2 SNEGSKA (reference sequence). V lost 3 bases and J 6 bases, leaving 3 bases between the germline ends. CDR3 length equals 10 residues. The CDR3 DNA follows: TGCAGTGCTAGCGGAAACATTCAGTACTTC. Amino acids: CSASGNIQYF.

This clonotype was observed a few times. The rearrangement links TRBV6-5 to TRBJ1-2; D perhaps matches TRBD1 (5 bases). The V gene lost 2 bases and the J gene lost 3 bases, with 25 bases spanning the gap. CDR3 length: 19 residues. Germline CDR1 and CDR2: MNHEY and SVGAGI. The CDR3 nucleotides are TGTGCCAGCAGTTACGCCGAGACAATAGGGGTCGGACGCCACTATGGCTACACCTTC. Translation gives CASSYAETIGVGRHYGYTF.

The CDR3 coding sequence is TGTGCCAGCAGTTTACAGGGTTTGACTGGAAACACCATATATTTT. Its translation is CASSLQGLTGNTIYF. The chain is built from TRBV28 and TRBJ1-3; TRBD1 might be the D (5 bases). Germline CDR1 reads MDHEN; CDR2 reads SYDVKM. The CDR3 covers 15 residues. The V end lost 2 bases, the J end lost 2 bases, and 10 bases lay between the germline ends. The entire variable domain, with the rest obtained from reference TRBV28 and TRBJ1-3, is as follows: DVKVTQSSRYLVKRTGEKVFLECVQDMDHENMFWYRQDPGLGLRLIYFSYDVKMKEKGDIPEGYSVSREKKERFSLILESASTNQTSMYLCASSLQGLTGNTIYFGEGSWLTVV.

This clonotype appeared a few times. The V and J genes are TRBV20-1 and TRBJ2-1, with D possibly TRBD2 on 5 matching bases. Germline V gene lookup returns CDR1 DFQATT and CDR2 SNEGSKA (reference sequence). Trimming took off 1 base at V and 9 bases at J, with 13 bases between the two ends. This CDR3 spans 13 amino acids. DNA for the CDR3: TGCAGTGCTAGAGGAGAGCTAGCCTTTGAGCAGTTCTTC. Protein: CSARGELAFEQFF.

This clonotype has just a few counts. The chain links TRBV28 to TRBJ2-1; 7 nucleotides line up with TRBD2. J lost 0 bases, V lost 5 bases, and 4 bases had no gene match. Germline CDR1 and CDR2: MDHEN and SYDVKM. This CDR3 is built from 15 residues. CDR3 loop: CASSPSGASYNEQFF. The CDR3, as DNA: TGTGCCAGCAGTCCCAGCGGGGCCTCCTACAATGAGCAGTTCTTC.

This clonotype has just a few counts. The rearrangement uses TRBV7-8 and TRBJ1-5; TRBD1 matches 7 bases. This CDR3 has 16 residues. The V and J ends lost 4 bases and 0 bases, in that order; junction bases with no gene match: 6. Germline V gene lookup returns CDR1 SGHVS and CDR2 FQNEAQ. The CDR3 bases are TGTGCCAGCAGCTCATCGACAGGGATTAGCAATCAGCCCCAGCATTTT. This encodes CASSSSTGISNQPQHF.

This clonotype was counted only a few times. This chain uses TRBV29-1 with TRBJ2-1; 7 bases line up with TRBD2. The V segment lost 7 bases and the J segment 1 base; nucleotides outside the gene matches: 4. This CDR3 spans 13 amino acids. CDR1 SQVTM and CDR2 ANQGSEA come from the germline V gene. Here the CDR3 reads CSAGRESYNEQFF. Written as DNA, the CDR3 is TGCAGCGCGGGGCGGGAGTCCTACAATGAGCAGTTCTTC.